One sample yielded the 32 T cell receptor beta chains listed below, sequenced in a study of blood T cell repertoires in COVID-19. Clones were read by immunoSEQ multiplex PCR, and TCRdb kept only the in-frame ones, dropping some. The sample lists under 200,000 clones, 86% occurring once. The material sequenced was peripheral blood. Receptors originate from a middle-aged man with active or convalescent COVID-19.

The chain couples TRBV4-2 to TRBJ1-4; D is undetermined. Per germline, CDR1 LGHNA and CDR2 YNFKEQ. CDR3 length: 15 residues. The V end lost 3 bases, the J end lost 8 bases, and 16 bases lay between the germline ends. The CDR3 sequence is CASSQGTRGGEKLFF. The CDR3 DNA is TGTGCCAGCAGCCAGGGCACTCGGGGTGGAGAAAAACTGTTTTTT.

The V gene is TRBV5-4, the J gene TRBJ1-1, with a possible D match to TRBD1 (5 bases). The germline CDR1 and CDR2 sequences are SGHNT and YYREEE (reference sequence). This CDR3 has 14 residues. Trimming cost V 4 bases and J 7 bases, with 17 bases left between them. CDR3 in amino acids: CASSKLGGSGEAFF. For the CDR3, the DNA is TGTGCCAGCAGCAAACTGGGGGGGTCGGGTGAAGCTTTCTTT.

The chain carries TRBV4-3 and TRBJ2-3, with 10 bases fitting TRBD1. V lost 0 bases and J lost 8; bases outside the gene matches: 2. From germline, CDR1 is LGHNA and CDR2 YSLEER. The CDR3 is 14 amino acids. CDR3 bases: TGCGCCAGCAGCCAAGAGGACAGGGGGGCTACGCAGTATTTT. The encoded protein is CASSQEDRGATQYF.

In nucleotides, the CDR3 is TGTGCCAGCAGCTTAGAGGCGAGGGGACAGGGACAAGATACGCAGTATTTT. It yields the protein CASSLEARGQGQDTQYF. The gene calls are TRBV7-2 and TRBJ2-3; 9 bases align to TRBD1. Unmatched junction bases numbered 10, after V lost 1 base and J lost 5 bases. The germline CDR1 and CDR2 sequences are SGHTA and FQGNSA. This CDR3 spans 17 amino acids.

The chain is built from TRBV24-1 and TRBJ2-3; 8 bases fit TRBD1. The CDR3 length is 15 residues. V was clipped by 3 bases and J by 2 bases; unmatched bases: 3. The V gene's germline CDR1 is KGHDR and CDR2 SFDVKD. This CDR3 is CATSDDRGPTDTQYF. DNA of the CDR3: TGTGCCACCAGTGATGACAGGGGACCCACAGATACGCAGTATTTT.

The chain carries TRBV20-1 and TRBJ1-1, with D perhaps matching TRBD1 (6 bases). This CDR3 spans 10 amino acids. CDR1 and CDR2 from the germline V gene are DFQATT and SNEGSKA (reference sequence). V gave up 4 bases and J gave up 9 bases, with 9 bases separating them. The CDR3 loop reads CSAKGQKAFF. In DNA form, the CDR3 reads TGCAGTGCTAAAGGACAGAAAGCTTTCTTT.

The chain is built from TRBV9 and TRBJ1-1; D unresolved. Germline CDR1 is SGDLS and CDR2 is YYNGEE. The CDR3 is made up of 14 amino acids. Trimming pared 0 bases from V and 4 bases from J, leaving 10 bases between. The CDR3 sequence: CASSVGAGSTEAFF. The CDR3 nucleotides read TGTGCCAGCAGCGTAGGCGCAGGAAGCACTGAAGCTTTCTTT.

The table lists this clone with a count of one. This sequence joins TRBV27 and TRBJ2-6; TRBD2 is a possible D gene (6 bases). The CDR3 spans 16 residues. Germline CDR1 reads MNHEY; CDR2 reads SMNVEV (reference sequence). V lost 0 bases to trimming and J lost 1 base, with 7 bases between them. In nucleotides, the CDR3 is TGTGCCAGCAGTTTATCGGGGGGTTCTGGGGCCAACGTCCTGACTTTC. It yields the protein CASSLSGGSGANVLTF.

The V call is TRBV4-3, the J call TRBJ1-2; maybe TRBD1 (5 bases). The CDR3 is made up of 13 amino acids. V was clipped by 4 bases and J by 2 bases, with 8 bases between them. The germline V gene encodes CDR1 LGHNA and CDR2 YSLEER. The chain's CDR3 is CASSPGQNYGYTF. The CDR3 nucleotides are TGCGCCAGCAGCCCCGGACAAAACTATGGCTACACCTTC.

This clone appeared once. V gene TRBV24-1 combines with J gene TRBJ2-1; D ambiguous. Trimming took 5 bases from V and 4 from J, leaving 5 bases between them. CDR3 length equals 12 residues. In germline, CDR1 is KGHDR, CDR2 SFDVKD. CDR3 protein: CATSAVYNEQFF. The DNA for the CDR3 is TGTGCCACCAGTGCTGTTTACAATGAGCAGTTCTTC.

V is TRBV10-3 and J is TRBJ1-5; maybe TRBD1 (6 bases). Trimming left V 8 bases short and J 5 bases short, with 13 bases between. This CDR3 spans 13 amino acids. Per the germline V gene, CDR1 is ENHRY and CDR2 is SYGVKD. The CDR3: CAIAGDGDQPQHF. CDR3 DNA: TGTGCCATCGCAGGGGACGGTGATCAGCCCCAGCATTTT.

This clone has only one observation. The rearrangement joins TRBV24-1 to TRBJ1-2, with TRBD1 matching over 8 bases. The CDR3 sequence is 15 residues long. The ends lost 4 bases at V and 4 bases at J; junction bases unmatched: 7. From germline, CDR1 is KGHDR and CDR2 SFDVKD. Written as DNA, the CDR3 is TGTGCCACCAGTGAAACGACAGGGGAAGGCTATGGCTACACCTTC. Translated, it gives CATSETTGEGYGYTF.

The chain recombines TRBV5-1 with TRBJ2-7, with TRBD1 as a possible D gene (7 bases). The CDR3 is 15 amino acids. Germline V gene sequence: CDR1 SGHRS, CDR2 YFSETQ. Trimming left V 0 bases short and J 3 bases short, with 13 bases between. CDR3 residues: CASSLGDREVYEQYF. As DNA, the CDR3 is TGCGCCAGCAGCTTGGGTGACAGGGAGGTCTACGAGCAGTACTTC.

This chain joins TRBV9 and TRBJ2-1; 9 bases align to TRBD2. The CDR3 is 17 residues long. V lost 0 bases to trimming and J lost 2 bases; unmatched junction nucleotides: 6. Germline V gene sequence: CDR1 SGDLS, CDR2 YYNGEE. The CDR3 coding sequence is TGTGCCAGCAGCGTAGGCGGAGCGGGGGGACCCTACAATGAGCAGTTCTTC. This gives the protein CASSVGGAGGPYNEQFF. The full variable domain, rest sourced from reference TRBV9 and TRBJ2-1, is DSGVTQTPKHLITATGQRVTLRCSPRSGDLSVYWYQQSLDQGLQFLIQYYNGEERAKGNILERFSAQQFPDLHSELNLSSLELGDSALYFCASSVGGAGGPYNEQFFGPGTRLTVL.

The chain employs TRBV10-3 and TRBJ2-2; tentatively, D is TRBD2 (5 bases). Germline values: CDR1 ENHRY, CDR2 SYGVKD. Trimming took 9 bases from V and 0 from J, leaving 17 bases between them. The CDR3 spans 16 residues. The CDR3 reads CAIRTGRLANTGELFF. DNA of the CDR3: TGTGCCATTAGGACTGGGCGTCTCGCGAACACCGGGGAGCTGTTTTTT.

CDR3 sequence: CAISHRQGSSSYEQYF. CDR3 nucleotides: TGTGCCATCAGTCACCGACAGGGATCCAGCTCCTACGAGCAGTACTTC. V gene TRBV10-3 combines with J gene TRBJ2-7; 7 nucleotides match TRBD1. The CDR3 is made up of 16 amino acids. With V trimmed by 5 bases and J by 0 bases, 10 bases remained unmatched. Germline V lookup: CDR1 ENHRY, CDR2 SYGVKD.

This chain uses TRBV12-3 or TRBV12-4 with TRBJ2-7, with TRBD2 matching 7 bases. V was pared by 9 bases and J by 11 bases, with 10 bases of the junction left unmatched. This CDR3 has 11 amino acids. This CDR3 is CARLGVRGEYF. CDR3 coding DNA: TGTGCCAGATTAGGGGTCCGGGGGGAGTACTTC.

The chain recombines TRBV7-6 with TRBJ2-7, with 8 bases that match TRBD2. Germline loops: CDR1 SGHVS, CDR2 FNYEAQ. With V trimmed by 0 bases and J by 1 base, 2 bases remained unmatched. This CDR3 contains 15 residues. CDR3 sequence: CASSLAAGASYEQYF. CDR3 nucleotide sequence: TGTGCCAGCAGCTTAGCAGCGGGGGCTTCCTACGAGCAGTACTTC.

The chain combines TRBV15 with TRBJ1-1; TRBD1 agrees at 8 bases. CDR1 is LNHNV and CDR2 is YYDKDF in the germline V gene (reference sequence). The CDR3 covers 14 residues. Losses at the gene ends were 2 bases for V and 7 bases for J; bases not matched to a gene: 6. CDR3 bases: TGTGCCACCAGCAGACTAACGACAGGGGTTGAAGCTTTCTTT. Its protein product is CATSRLTTGVEAFF.

The chain joins TRBV7-6 to TRBJ1-3; D unclear. CDR1 and CDR2 (germline): SGHVS, FNYEAQ. Trimming shortened V by 3 bases and J by 1 base, and 10 bases separated the two germline ends. This CDR3 has 15 amino acids. CDR3 in DNA: TGTGCCAGCAGCTTGGGGAGGGCGTCTGGAAACACCATATATTTT. Its translation: CASSLGRASGNTIYF.

The chain couples TRBV24-1 to TRBJ1-1; D not resolved. V gave up 0 bases and J gave up 11 bases, with 9 bases separating them. CDR1 and CDR2 from the germline V gene are KGHDR and SFDVKD. CDR3 length: 12 residues. The CDR3 DNA follows: TGTGCCACCAGTGATTTGGGGTGGCGGGCTTTCTTT. The encoded protein is CATSDLGWRAFF.

This chain links TRBV19 with TRBJ2-3; tentative D call: TRBD2 (5 bases). The CDR3 has 17 amino acids. The germline gives CDR1 LNHDA, CDR2 SQIVND (reference sequence). Trimming stripped 3 bases from V and 3 bases from J, with 19 bases between. The CDR3 loop is CASSILSLIGGTDTQYF. The CDR3 DNA is TGTGCCAGTAGTATCTTGTCCCTAATTGGAGGTACAGATACGCAGTATTTT.

The chain recombines TRBV2 with TRBJ1-1; 7 bases are a match to TRBD1. V trimming: 3 bases; J trimming: 4 bases; junction bases outside the gene matches: 5. The length of the CDR3 is 14 residues. Looked up from germline, CDR1 is SNHLY and CDR2 is FYNNEI. This CDR3 is CASSEQGGTTEAFF. The CDR3 DNA follows: TGTGCCAGCAGTGAGCAGGGGGGAACCACTGAAGCTTTCTTT.

The rearrangement links TRBV19 to TRBJ2-3, with 9 bases identical to TRBD2. Germline CDR1 LNHDA, CDR2 SQIVND (reference sequence). Germline trimming cut 3 bases from V and 5 bases from J; bases unmatched to any gene: 6. The CDR3 has 15 residues. The CDR3 nucleotides are TGTGCCAGTAGTATTGCGGCGGGAGGGGTAGATACGCAGTATTTT. This encodes CASSIAAGGVDTQYF.

This sequence joins TRBV7-9 and TRBJ1-2; 9 bases are shared with TRBD1. The CDR3 is 14 residues long. Germline V CDR1 and CDR2: SEHNR, FQNEAQ (reference sequence). V trimming: 5 bases; J trimming: 6 bases; junction bases outside the gene matches: 7. The DNA of the CDR3 is TGTGCCAGCAGCCCGGACAGGGGACTGAATGGCTACACCTTC. It translates to CASSPDRGLNGYTF.

The chain uses TRBV4-3 and TRBJ1-1, with a possible D match to TRBD1 (5 bases). CDR1 is LGHNA, CDR2 YSLEER, per germline. The CDR3 is made up of 12 amino acids. V was pared by 3 bases and J by 10 bases, with 12 bases between. The CDR3 region has the DNA TGCGCCAGCAGCCAGGAACGGGGGGGAGCTTTCTTT. Translating it yields CASSQERGGAFF.

J is TRBJ2-3 and V is TRBV5-1; 12 positions agree with TRBD2. Germline V CDR1 and CDR2: SGHRS, YFSETQ. Germline trimming cut 2 bases from V and 14 bases from J; bases unmatched to any gene: 18. The CDR3 extends over 17 amino acids. The chain's CDR3 is CASSFTGTFTSGRTWYF. The CDR3 bases are TGCGCCAGCAGCTTTACAGGGACCTTTACTAGCGGGAGGACTTGGTATTTT.

The chain links TRBV5-1 to TRBJ1-2, with D perhaps TRBD1 (5 bases). V dropped 4 bases and J dropped 5 bases, with 18 bases sitting between them. The CDR3 loop spans 15 amino acids. Germline CDR1 is SGHRS and CDR2 is YFSETQ. The CDR3, as DNA: TGCGCCAGCAGCCCTACCCCCACAGGACAATATGGCTACACCTTC. It translates to CASSPTPTGQYGYTF.

The chain uses TRBV5-5 and TRBJ2-7; D call uncertain. The CDR3 spans 11 residues. Trimming took off 4 bases at V and 3 bases at J, with 5 bases between the two ends. Germline-derived CDR1 and CDR2 are SGHKS and YYEKEE (reference sequence). CDR3 in DNA: TGTGCCAGCAGCAACAACTACGAGCAGTACTTC. This gives the protein CASSNNYEQYF.

V is TRBV7-3 and J is TRBJ2-1; D is undetermined. The CDR3 length is 12 residues. Trimming cost V 4 bases and J 9 bases, with 10 bases left between them. The germline V gene encodes CDR1 SGHTA and CDR2 FQGTGA. The CDR3 region has the DNA TGTGCCAGCAGCTCGCCCTACGGTGAGCAGTTCTTC. Translating it yields CASSSPYGEQFF.

This chain connects TRBV4-3 to TRBJ1-6, with 7 nucleotides matching TRBD1. This CDR3 region has 15 residues. The germline gives CDR1 LGHNA, CDR2 YSLEER. The junction had 6 bases not matched to a gene; V was cut back by 2 bases and J by 8 bases. The CDR3 DNA is TGCGCCAGCAGCCAACCTGCCAGGGGGTATTCACCCCTCCACTTT. It specifies CASSQPARGYSPLHF.

This chain connects TRBV10-3 to TRBJ2-7, with a weak D call TRBD2 (5 bases). The CDR3 length is 12 residues. Germline CDR1 and CDR2: ENHRY and SYGVKD. Trimming stripped 6 bases from V and 9 bases from J, with 15 bases between. CDR3 loop: CAIRGEPIGQYF. Written as DNA, the CDR3 is TGTGCCATCAGGGGAGAGCCGATCGGGCAGTACTTC.